This entry lists 14 T cell receptor beta chains sequenced from one sample in a study of T cell responses to AZD1222 COVID-19 vaccine. This table comes from immunoSEQ multiplex PCR, and its TCRdb copy is limited to in-frame clones, with some not included. The data contain around 180,000 clones, less than 95% of them singletons. The sequences come from peripheral blood, collected on day 0 of AZD1222 vaccination. These receptor sequences come from an adult in good health.

V gene TRBV4-3 combines with J gene TRBJ2-2; D gene uncertain. The germline CDR1 and CDR2 sequences are LGHNA and YSLEER. The CDR3 loop spans 14 amino acids. V was pared by 2 bases and J by 1 base, with 5 bases between. CDR3: CASSQLRNTGELFF. The CDR3 DNA follows: TGCGCCAGCAGCCAACTCAGGAACACCGGGGAGCTGTTTTTT.

The genes are TRBV7-3 and TRBJ2-3; 10 positions match TRBD1. The CDR3 is 15 residues long. In germline, CDR1 is SGHTA, CDR2 FQGTGA. V gave up 5 bases and J gave up 3 bases; unmatched junction bases: 5. DNA for the CDR3: TGTGCCAGCAGCCCGGGACAGGGGAGGACAGATACGCAGTATTTT. Translation: CASSPGQGRTDTQYF.

The rearrangement uses TRBV9 and TRBJ1-2; D remains ambiguous. V lost 3 bases and J 8 bases, leaving 8 bases between the germline ends. The CDR3 is made up of 11 amino acids. CDR1 is SGDLS and CDR2 is YYNGEE in the germline V gene. CDR3 sequence reads: CASSGTEGYTF. The CDR3 DNA follows: TGTGCCAGCAGCGGAACTGAGGGCTACACCTTC.

The chain joins TRBV14 to TRBJ2-7, with D perhaps assigned TRBD1 or TRBD2 (5 bases each). Germline V gene sequence: CDR1 SGHDN, CDR2 FVKESK. Between the trimmed V and J ends, which lost 0 bases and 2 bases, there was a span of 14 bases. The length of the CDR3 is 16 residues. This chain's CDR3 is CASSQEMGRRAYEQYF. Written as DNA, the CDR3 is TGTGCCAGCAGCCAAGAAATGGGACGGCGGGCCTACGAGCAGTACTTC.

The gene calls are TRBV9 and TRBJ1-6; D is possibly TRBD1 (5 bases). Germline V CDR1 and CDR2: SGDLS, YYNGEE. Trimming pared 0 bases from V and 5 bases from J, leaving 6 bases between. This CDR3 is built from 14 residues. In DNA, the CDR3 is TGTGCCAGCAGCGTAGAGGGGAATAATTCACCCCTCCACTTT. It is translated as CASSVEGNNSPLHF.

V gene TRBV18 combines with J gene TRBJ1-6; 8 bases align to TRBD1. Germline V CDR1 and CDR2: KGHSH, LQKENI. The length of the CDR3 is 16 residues. Trimming cost V 5 bases and J 7 bases; bases outside gene matches: 10. This CDR3 is CASSETTGGSNSPLHF. CDR3 bases: TGTGCCAGCTCAGAAACCACAGGGGGGTCAAATTCACCCCTCCACTTT. Variable domain in full (rest from reference TRBV18 and TRBJ1-6): NAGVMQNPRHLVRRRGQEARLRCSPMKGHSHVYWYRQLPEEGLKFMVYLQKENIIDESGMPKERFSAEFPKEGPSILRIQQVVRGDSAAYFCASSETTGGSNSPLHFGNGTRLTVT.

The chain employs TRBV6-5 and TRBJ1-2, with 8 bases aligning to TRBD1. Unmatched junction bases numbered 6, after V lost 6 bases and J lost 6 bases. The CDR3 totals 13 residues. Germline V gene data show CDR1 as MNHEY and CDR2 as SVGAGI. CDR3 sequence reads: CASRPGQGDGYTF. CDR3 DNA sequence: TGTGCCAGCAGACCCGGACAGGGTGATGGCTACACCTTC.

This sequence joins TRBV6-5 and TRBJ1-2, with TRBD1 matching over 7 bases. Germline CDR1 reads MNHEY; CDR2 reads SVGAGI. The CDR3 has 12 residues. Unmatched junction bases numbered 3, after V lost 6 bases and J lost 5 bases. In nucleotides, the CDR3 is TGTGCCAGCAGCGACAGGGTATATGGCTACACCTTC. Protein product: CASSDRVYGYTF.

V is TRBV7-3 and J is TRBJ2-5; 7 nucleotides align to TRBD1. Germline V gene data show CDR1 as SGHTA and CDR2 as FQGTGA. V lost 0 bases to trimming and J lost 3 bases; unmatched junction nucleotides: 7. This CDR3 is 16 amino acids long. CDR3 residues: CASSLTGTVVEETQYF. For the CDR3, the DNA is TGTGCCAGCAGCTTAACCGGGACAGTCGTAGAAGAGACCCAGTACTTC.

The chain recombines TRBV3-1 (or the pseudogene TRBV3-2) with TRBJ2-7; D not certain. Trimming took off 0 bases at V and 1 base at J, with 10 bases between the two ends. The CDR3 extends over 15 amino acids. The V gene's germline CDR1 is LGHDT and CDR2 YNNKEL (reference sequence). The chain's CDR3 is CASSQDFTLSYEQYF. The CDR3, as DNA: TGTGCCAGCAGCCAAGATTTTACACTTTCCTACGAGCAGTACTTC.

Comment on this clone: One end of the junction varies from germline; a read error may be responsible. This chain connects TRBV7-3 to TRBJ1-6, with D uncertain. CDR3 size: 13 residues. CDR1 and CDR2 (germline): SGHTA, FQGTGA. CDR3 DNA: TGTGCCAGCAGCTTTTCAGGAAGTTCAGCCCTCCACTTT. Its translation is CASSFSGSSALHF.

This chain links TRBV19 with TRBJ2-7, with TRBD1 as a possible D gene (5 bases). V was shortened by 5 bases and J by 0 bases, with 11 bases between the two germline ends. Germline lookup yields CDR1 LNHDA and CDR2 SQIVND (reference sequence). The CDR3 length is 14 residues. In DNA form, the CDR3 reads TGTGCCAGTAGTCCGGCAGGGATCTCCTACGAGCAGTACTTC. This encodes CASSPAGISYEQYF.

The chain employs TRBV2 and TRBJ2-1; 9 nucleotides align to TRBD1. CDR3 length: 15 amino acids. The V segment lost 5 bases and the J segment 3 bases; nucleotides outside the gene matches: 5. Per the germline V gene, CDR1 is SNHLY and CDR2 is FYNNEI. CDR3 amino acids: CASSPGTGLYNEQFF. For the CDR3, the DNA is TGTGCCAGCAGTCCCGGGACAGGGCTCTACAATGAGCAGTTCTTC.

The V and J genes are TRBV7-8 and TRBJ2-7, with 8 positions matching TRBD1. Germline assignment: CDR1 SGHVS and CDR2 FQNEAQ. The CDR3 extends over 14 amino acids. V gave up 6 bases and J gave up 1 base; unmatched junction bases: 5. The CDR3 nucleotides are TGTGCCAGCAGTCGGACAGGGCAGTCCTACGAGCAGTACTTC. Encoded protein: CASSRTGQSYEQYF.